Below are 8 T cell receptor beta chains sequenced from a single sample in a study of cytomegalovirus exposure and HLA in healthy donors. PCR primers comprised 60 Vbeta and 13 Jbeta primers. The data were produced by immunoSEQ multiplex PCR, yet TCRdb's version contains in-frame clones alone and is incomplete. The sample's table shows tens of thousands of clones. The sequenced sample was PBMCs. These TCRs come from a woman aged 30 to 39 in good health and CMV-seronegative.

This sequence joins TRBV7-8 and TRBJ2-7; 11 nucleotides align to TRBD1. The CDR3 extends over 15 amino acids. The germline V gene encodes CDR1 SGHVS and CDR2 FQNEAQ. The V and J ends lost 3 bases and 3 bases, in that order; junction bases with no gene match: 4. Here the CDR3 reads CASSLGGTGGYEQYF. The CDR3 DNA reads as TGTGCCAGCAGCTTGGGGGGGACAGGGGGCTACGAGCAGTACTTC. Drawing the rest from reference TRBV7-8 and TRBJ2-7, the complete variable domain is GAGVSQSPRYKVAKRGQDVALRCDPISGHVSLFWYQQALGQGPEFLTYFQNEAQLDKSGLPSDRFFAERPEGSVSTLKIQRTQQEDSAVYLCASSLGGTGGYEQYFGPGTRLTVT.

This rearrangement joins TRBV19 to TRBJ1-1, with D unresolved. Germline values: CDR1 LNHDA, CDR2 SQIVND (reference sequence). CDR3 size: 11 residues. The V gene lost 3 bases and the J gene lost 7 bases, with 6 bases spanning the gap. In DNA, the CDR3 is TGTGCCAGTAGTATTGGCAGTGAAGCTTTCTTT. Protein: CASSIGSEAFF.

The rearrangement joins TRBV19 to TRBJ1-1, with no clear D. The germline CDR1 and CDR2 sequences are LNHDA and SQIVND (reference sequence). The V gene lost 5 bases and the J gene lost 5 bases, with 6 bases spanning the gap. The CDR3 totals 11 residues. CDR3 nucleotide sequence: TGTGCCAGTAGTCGGAGAACTGAAGCTTTCTTT. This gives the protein CASSRRTEAFF.

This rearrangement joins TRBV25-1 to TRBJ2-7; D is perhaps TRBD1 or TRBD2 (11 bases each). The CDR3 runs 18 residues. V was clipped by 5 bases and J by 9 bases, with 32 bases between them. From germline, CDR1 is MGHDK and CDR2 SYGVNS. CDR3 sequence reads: CASSFTGTGGTSGGVQYF. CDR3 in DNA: TGTGCCAGCAGTTTCACCGGGACAGGGGGTACTAGCGGGGGCGTGCAGTACTTC.

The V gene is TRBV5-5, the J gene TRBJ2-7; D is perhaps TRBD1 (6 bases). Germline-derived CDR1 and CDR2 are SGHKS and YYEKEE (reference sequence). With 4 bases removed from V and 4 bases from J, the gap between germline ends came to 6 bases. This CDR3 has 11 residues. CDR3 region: CASSGQYEQYF. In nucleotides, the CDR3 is TGTGCCAGCAGCGGACAGTACGAGCAGTACTTC.

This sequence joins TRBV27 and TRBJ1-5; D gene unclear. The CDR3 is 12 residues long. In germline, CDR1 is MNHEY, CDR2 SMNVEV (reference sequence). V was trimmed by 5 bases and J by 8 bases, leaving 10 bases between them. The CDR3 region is CASSPPSEPQHF. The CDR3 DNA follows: TGTGCCAGCAGTCCCCCCTCAGAGCCCCAGCATTTT.

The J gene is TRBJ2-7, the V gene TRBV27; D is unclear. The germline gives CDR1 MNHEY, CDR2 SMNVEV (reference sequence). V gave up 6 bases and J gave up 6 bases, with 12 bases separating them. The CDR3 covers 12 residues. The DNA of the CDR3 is TGTGCCAGCAGCCCCACTTCCGGCGAGCAGTACTTC. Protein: CASSPTSGEQYF.

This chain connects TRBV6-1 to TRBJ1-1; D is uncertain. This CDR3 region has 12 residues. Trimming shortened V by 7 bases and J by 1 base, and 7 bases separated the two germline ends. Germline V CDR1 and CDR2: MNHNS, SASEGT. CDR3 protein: CASIQWNTEAFF. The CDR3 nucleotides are TGTGCCAGCATTCAGTGGAACACTGAAGCTTTCTTT.